This entry concerns a single T cell receptor (beta chain). Antigen unknown. These data originate in a study of T cell repertoires in cytomegalovirus infection. General study results and limits: Adding up the frequency of public TCR beta families identified people who carried CMV plus the relevant HLA.

TCRdb independently ran MiXCR on the reads; one entry per CDR3 protein. The sample shows more than 300,000 distinct CDR3 sequences, about 35% of them seen only once. This receptor was taken from a human donor in good health (CMV status not recorded). Some clones in this sample may be carry-over from other donors' samples. Specimen: cultured PBMCs, collected from culture after CMV antigen stimulation.

CDR3 in amino acids: CASRQGKQPQHF. The CDR3 nucleotides are TGTGCCAGCAGACAGGGGAAGCAGCCCCAGCATTTT. The chain combines TRBV6-5 with TRBJ1-5, with 7 bases aligning to TRBD1. The CDR3 extends over 12 amino acids. The germline V gene encodes CDR1 MNHEY and CDR2 SVGAGI. The J segment lost 7 bases and the V segment lost 6 bases, leaving 3 bases of the junction unmatched.